This TCR beta chain is from a study of CD8 T cells in ankylosing spondylitis. Study observations and caveats: CD8+ by phenotype, disease-linked clones were relatively rare in peripheral blood. Disease-associated clones were reportedly significantly overrepresented in matched ankylosing spondylitis synovial fluid.

The table lists this clonotype with a few counts. As yet, its antigen is unknown. Using quantitative 5'-RACE with molecular barcodes, the authors made TCR beta libraries. TCRdb itself ran the 5' RACE reads through MiXCR, one entry per CDR3 protein. In the table there are about 200,000 distinct CDR3 sequences, 10% to 15% of which are singletons. The V and J ends lost 3 bases and 8 bases respectively, with 8 bases between them. The CDR3 contains 13 residues. The TCR originated in a male donor with ankylosing spondylitis or in good health (not recorded which). V gene TRBV12-3 or TRBV12-4 combines with J gene TRBJ1-6; no firm D call. Material for sequencing was blood, either unsorted or a sorted T cell fraction (not recorded which). The CDR3 DNA sequence: TGTGCCAGCAGTTTGCTTTTGGATTCACCCCTCCACTTT. It specifies CASSLLLDSPLHF.